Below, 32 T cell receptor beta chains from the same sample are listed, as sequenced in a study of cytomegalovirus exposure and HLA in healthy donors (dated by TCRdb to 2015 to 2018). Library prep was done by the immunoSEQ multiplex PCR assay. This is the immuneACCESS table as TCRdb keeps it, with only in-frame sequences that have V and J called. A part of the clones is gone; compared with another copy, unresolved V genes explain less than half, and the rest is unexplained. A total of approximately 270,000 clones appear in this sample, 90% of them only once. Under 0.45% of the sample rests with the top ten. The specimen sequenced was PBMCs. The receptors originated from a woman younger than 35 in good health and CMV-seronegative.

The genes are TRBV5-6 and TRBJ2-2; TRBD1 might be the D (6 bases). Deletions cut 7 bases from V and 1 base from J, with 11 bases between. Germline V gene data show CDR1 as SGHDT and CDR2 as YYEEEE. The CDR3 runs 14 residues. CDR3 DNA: TGTGCCAGCCGTACAGGGATGAACACCGGGGAGCTGTTTTTT. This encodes CASRTGMNTGELFF.

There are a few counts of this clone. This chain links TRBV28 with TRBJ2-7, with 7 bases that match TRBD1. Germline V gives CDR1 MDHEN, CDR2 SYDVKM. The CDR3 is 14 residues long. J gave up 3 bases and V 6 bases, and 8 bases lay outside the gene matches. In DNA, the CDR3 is TGTGCCAGCAGAAACCGACAGGGCCTCTACGAGCAGTACGTC. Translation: CASRNRQGLYEQYV.

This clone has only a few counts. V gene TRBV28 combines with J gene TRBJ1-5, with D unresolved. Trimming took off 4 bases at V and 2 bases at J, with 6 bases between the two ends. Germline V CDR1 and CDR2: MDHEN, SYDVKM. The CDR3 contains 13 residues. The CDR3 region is CASSWSGNQPQHF. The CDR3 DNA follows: TGTGCCAGCAGTTGGTCAGGCAATCAGCCCCAGCATTTT.

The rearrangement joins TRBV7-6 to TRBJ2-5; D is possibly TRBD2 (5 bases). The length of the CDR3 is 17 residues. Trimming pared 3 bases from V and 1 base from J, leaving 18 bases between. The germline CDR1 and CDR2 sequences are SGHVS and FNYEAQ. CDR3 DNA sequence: TGTGCCAGCAGCTTCCCCGGGATAGATCGCGTCCAAGAGACCCAGTACTTC. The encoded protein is CASSFPGIDRVQETQYF. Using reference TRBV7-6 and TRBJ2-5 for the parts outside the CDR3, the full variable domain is GAGVSQSPRYKVTKRGQDVALRCDPISGHVSLYWYRQALGQGPEFLTYFNYEAQQDKSGLPNDRFSAERPEGSISTLTIQRTEQRDSAMYRCASSFPGIDRVQETQYFGPGTRLLVL.

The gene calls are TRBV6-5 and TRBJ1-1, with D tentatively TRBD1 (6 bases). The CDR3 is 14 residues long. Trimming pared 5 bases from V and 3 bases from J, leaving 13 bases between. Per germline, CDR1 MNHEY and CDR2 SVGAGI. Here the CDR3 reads CASSPGGGYTEAFF. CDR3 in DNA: TGTGCCAGCAGTCCCGGGGGGGGCTACACTGAAGCTTTCTTT.

CDR3 DNA: TGTGCCAGTAGTACCCGACAGATTCAAGAGACCCAGTACTTC. It specifies CASSTRQIQETQYF. The rearrangement links TRBV19 to TRBJ2-5, with a tentative D call TRBD1 (5 bases). The ends were cut back, 4 bases at V and 2 bases at J, with 11 bases in the middle. The CDR3 has 14 residues. Germline V lookup: CDR1 LNHDA, CDR2 SQIVND (reference sequence). Filled out from reference TRBV19 and TRBJ2-5, the complete variable domain reads DGGITQSPKYLFRKEGQNVTLSCEQNLNHDAMYWYRQDPGQGLRLIYYSQIVNDFQKGDIAEGYSVSREKKESFPLTVTSAQKNPTAFYLCASSTRQIQETQYFGPGTRLLVL.

The CDR3 spells CASSQVLYNEQFF. CDR3 DNA: TGTGCCAGCAGCCAAGTTCTCTACAATGAGCAGTTCTTC. V and J are TRBV14 and TRBJ2-1, with unresolved D. Trimming removed 1 base from V and 3 bases from J, with 4 bases in between. This CDR3 has 13 residues. CDR1 is SGHDN, CDR2 FVKESK, per germline.

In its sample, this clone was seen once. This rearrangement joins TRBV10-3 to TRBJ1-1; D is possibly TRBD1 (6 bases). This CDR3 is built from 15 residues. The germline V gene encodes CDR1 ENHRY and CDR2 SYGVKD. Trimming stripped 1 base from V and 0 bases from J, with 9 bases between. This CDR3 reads CAISEFGGLNTEAFF. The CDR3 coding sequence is TGTGCCATCAGTGAGTTTGGGGGCCTGAACACTGAAGCTTTCTTT.

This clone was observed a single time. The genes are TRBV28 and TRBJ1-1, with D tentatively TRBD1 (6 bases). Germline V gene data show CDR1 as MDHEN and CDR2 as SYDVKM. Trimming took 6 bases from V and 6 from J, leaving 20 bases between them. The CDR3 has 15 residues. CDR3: CASSAHGQSHAEAFF. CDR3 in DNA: TGTGCCAGCAGCGCCCATGGACAGTCTCATGCTGAAGCTTTCTTT.

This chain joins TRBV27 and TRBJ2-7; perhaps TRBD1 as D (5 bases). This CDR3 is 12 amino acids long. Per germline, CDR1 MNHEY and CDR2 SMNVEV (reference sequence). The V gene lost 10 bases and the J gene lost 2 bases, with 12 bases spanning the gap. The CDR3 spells CATIPTAYEQYF. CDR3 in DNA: TGTGCCACCATCCCGACAGCCTACGAGCAGTACTTC.

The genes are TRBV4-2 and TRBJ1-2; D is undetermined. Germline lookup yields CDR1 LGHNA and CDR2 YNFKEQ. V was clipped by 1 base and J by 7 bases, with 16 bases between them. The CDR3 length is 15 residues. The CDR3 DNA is TGTGCCAGCAGCCAAGTAGGTATGGCAGGAGGTGGCTACACCTTC. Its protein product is CASSQVGMAGGGYTF.

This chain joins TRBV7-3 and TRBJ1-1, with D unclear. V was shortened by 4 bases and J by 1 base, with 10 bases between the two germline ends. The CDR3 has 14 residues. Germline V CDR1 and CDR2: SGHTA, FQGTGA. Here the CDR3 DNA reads TGTGCCAGCAGCTCCAGCGGGCAGAACACTGAAGCTTTCTTT. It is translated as CASSSSGQNTEAFF.

The CDR3: CASSVAPTGTGVRNTEAFF. In DNA form, the CDR3 reads TGTGCCAGCAGCGTAGCCCCCACCGGGACAGGGGTTCGGAATACTGAAGCTTTCTTT. The chain combines TRBV9 with TRBJ1-1, with 10 bases that match TRBD1. From germline, CDR1 is SGDLS and CDR2 YYNGEE. Trimming at V came to 0 bases and at J to 5 bases, leaving 16 bases not matched to a gene. CDR3 length: 19 amino acids.

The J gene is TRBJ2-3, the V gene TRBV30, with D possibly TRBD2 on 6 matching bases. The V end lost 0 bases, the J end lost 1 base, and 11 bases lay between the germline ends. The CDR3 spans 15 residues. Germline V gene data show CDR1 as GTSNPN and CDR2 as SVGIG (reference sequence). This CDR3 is CAWSVHGGGTDTQYF. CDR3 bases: TGTGCCTGGAGTGTACATGGCGGGGGCACAGATACGCAGTATTTT. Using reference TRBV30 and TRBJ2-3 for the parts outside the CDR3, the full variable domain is SQTIHQWPATLVQPVGSPLSLECTVEGTSNPNLYWYRQAAGRGLQLLFYSVGIGQISSEVPQNLSASRPQDRQFILSSKKLLLSDSGFYLCAWSVHGGGTDTQYFGPGTRLTVL.

The CDR3 protein is CASSPTGAATGELFF. The DNA of the CDR3 is TGTGCCAGCAGCCCGACAGGGGCGGCCACCGGGGAGCTGTTTTTT. The chain carries TRBV7-9 and TRBJ2-2; 8 nucleotides line up with TRBD1. Germline trimming cut 5 bases from V and 4 bases from J; bases unmatched to any gene: 6. Germline values: CDR1 SEHNR, CDR2 FQNEAQ (reference sequence). The CDR3 runs to 15 residues.

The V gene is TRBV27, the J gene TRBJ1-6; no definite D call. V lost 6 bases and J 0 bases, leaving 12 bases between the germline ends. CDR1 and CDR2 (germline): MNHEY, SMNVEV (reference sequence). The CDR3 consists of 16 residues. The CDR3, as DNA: TGTGCCAGCAGGACGGACGGACTCTCCTATAATTCACCCCTCCACTTT. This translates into CASRTDGLSYNSPLHF.

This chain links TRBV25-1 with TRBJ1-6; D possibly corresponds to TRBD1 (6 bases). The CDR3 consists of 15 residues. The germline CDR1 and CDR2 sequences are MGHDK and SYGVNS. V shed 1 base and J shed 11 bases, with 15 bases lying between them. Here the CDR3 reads CASSESFQGLTPLHF. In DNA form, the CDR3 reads TGTGCCAGCAGTGAATCGTTTCAGGGGTTGACACCCCTCCACTTT.

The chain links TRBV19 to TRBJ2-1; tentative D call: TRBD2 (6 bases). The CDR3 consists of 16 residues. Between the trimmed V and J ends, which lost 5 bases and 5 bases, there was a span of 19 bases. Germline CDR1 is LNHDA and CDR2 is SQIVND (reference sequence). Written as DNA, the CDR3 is TGTGCCAGTAGTGTCCGTCTGGCGGGGACCCACAATGAGCAGTTCTTC. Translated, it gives CASSVRLAGTHNEQFF.

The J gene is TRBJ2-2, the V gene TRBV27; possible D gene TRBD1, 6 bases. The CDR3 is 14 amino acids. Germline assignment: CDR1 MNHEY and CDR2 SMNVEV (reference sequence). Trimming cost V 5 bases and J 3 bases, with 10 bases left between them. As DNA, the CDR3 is TGTGCCAGCAGTATACAGGGTTACACCGGGGAGCTGTTTTTT. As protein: CASSIQGYTGELFF.

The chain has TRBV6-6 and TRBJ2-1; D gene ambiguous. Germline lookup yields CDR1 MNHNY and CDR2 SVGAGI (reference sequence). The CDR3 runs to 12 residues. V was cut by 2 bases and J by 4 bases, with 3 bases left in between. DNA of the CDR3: TGTGCCAGCAGTTACCTATACAATGAGCAGTTCTTC. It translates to CASSYLYNEQFF.

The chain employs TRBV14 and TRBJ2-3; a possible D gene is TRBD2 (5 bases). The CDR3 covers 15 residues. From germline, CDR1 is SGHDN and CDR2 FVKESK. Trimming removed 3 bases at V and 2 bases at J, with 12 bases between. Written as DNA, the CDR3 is TGTGCCAGCAGCCAGTCTAGCTATCCCACAGATACGCAGTATTTT. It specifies CASSQSSYPTDTQYF.

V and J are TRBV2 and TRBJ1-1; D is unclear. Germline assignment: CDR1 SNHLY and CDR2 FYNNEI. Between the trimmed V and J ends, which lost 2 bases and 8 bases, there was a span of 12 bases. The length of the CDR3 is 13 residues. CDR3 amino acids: CASSEYGQKEAFF. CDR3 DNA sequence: TGTGCCAGCAGTGAATATGGCCAGAAAGAAGCTTTCTTT.

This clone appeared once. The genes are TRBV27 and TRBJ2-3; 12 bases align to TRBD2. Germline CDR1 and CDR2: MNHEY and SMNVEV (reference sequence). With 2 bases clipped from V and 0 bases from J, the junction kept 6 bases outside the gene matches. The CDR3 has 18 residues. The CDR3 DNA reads TGTGCCAGCAGTTTAAGCCTAGCGGGGGGGCCGAGCACAGATACGCAGTATTTT. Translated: CASSLSLAGGPSTDTQYF.

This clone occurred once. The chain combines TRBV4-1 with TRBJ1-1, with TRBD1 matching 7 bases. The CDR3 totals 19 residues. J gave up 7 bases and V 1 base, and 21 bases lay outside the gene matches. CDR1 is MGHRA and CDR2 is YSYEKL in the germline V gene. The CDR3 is CASSQVLRQGRGLLGEAFF. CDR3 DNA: TGCGCCAGCAGCCAAGTCCTTCGACAGGGTAGAGGGCTACTGGGTGAAGCTTTCTTT.

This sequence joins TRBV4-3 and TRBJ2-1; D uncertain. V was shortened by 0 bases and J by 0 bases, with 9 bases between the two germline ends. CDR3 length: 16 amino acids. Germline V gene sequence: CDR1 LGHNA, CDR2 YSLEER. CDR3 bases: TGCGCCAGCAGCCAAGATAGTCTAGGCTCCTACAATGAGCAGTTCTTC. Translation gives CASSQDSLGSYNEQFF.

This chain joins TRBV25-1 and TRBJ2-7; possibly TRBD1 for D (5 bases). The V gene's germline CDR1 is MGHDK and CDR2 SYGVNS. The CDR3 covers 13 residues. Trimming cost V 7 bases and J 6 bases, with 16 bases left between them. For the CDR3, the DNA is TGTGCCAGCACCCAGGGTGTGGAGCGCGAGCAGTACTTC. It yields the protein CASTQGVEREQYF.

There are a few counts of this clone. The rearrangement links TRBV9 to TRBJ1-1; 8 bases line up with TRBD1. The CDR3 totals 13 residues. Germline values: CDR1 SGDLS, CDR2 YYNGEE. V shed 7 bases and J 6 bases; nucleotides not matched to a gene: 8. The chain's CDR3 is CASEDRASPEAFF. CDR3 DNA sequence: TGTGCCAGCGAGGACAGGGCAAGCCCTGAAGCTTTCTTT. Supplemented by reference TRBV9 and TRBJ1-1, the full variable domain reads DSGVTQTPKHLITATGQRVTLRCSPRSGDLSVYWYQQSLDQGLQFLIQYYNGEERAKGNILERFSAQQFPDLHSELNLSSLELGDSALYFCASEDRASPEAFFGQGTRLTVV.

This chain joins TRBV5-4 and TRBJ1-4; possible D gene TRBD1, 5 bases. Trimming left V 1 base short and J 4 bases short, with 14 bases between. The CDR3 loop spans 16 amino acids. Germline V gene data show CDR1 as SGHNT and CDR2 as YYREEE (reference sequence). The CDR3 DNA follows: TGTGCCAGCAGCTTGTATACAGGACAACTTAATGAAAAACTGTTTTTT. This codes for CASSLYTGQLNEKLFF.

The CDR3 coding sequence is TGTGCCAGCAGCTTAGGACAGGGGAATTATGGGGCCAACGTCCTGACTTTC. Its protein product is CASSLGQGNYGANVLTF. The chain uses TRBV7-6 and TRBJ2-6, with 8 bases matching TRBD1. The CDR3 runs to 17 residues. Germline CDR1 reads SGHVS; CDR2 reads FNYEAQ. With V trimmed by 1 base and J by 3 bases, 5 bases remained unmatched.

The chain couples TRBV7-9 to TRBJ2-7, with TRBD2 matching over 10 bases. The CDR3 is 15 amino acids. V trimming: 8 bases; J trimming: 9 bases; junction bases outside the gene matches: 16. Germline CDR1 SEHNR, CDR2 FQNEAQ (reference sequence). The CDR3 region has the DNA TGTGCCAGCGGTTCCGGGACTAGCGTTGGAGGGGGGCAGTACTTC. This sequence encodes CASGSGTSVGGGQYF.

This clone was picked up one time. The CDR3 sequence is CASSYGQGADEQYV. DNA of the CDR3: TGTGCCAGCAGTTACGGACAGGGGGCGGACGAGCAGTACGTC. The gene calls are TRBV6-5 and TRBJ2-7; TRBD1 matches 11 bases. The CDR3 spans 14 residues. V shed 2 bases, J shed 5 bases, and the junction held 2 bases outside the gene matches. CDR1 MNHEY and CDR2 SVGAGI come from the germline V gene.

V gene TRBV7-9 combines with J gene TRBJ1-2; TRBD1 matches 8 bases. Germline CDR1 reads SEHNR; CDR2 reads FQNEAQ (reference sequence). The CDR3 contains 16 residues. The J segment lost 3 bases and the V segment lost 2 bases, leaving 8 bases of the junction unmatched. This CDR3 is CASSLNAAGGYYGYTF. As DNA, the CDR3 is TGTGCCAGCAGCTTAAACGCGGCAGGGGGCTACTATGGCTACACCTTC.